This TCR beta chain came from a study of blood T cell repertoires in COVID-19. The method was immunoSEQ multiplex PCR; TCRdb's version includes in-frame clones alone and lacks a portion of them. This sample yields about 380,000 clones, of which 90% are seen a single time; 6% to 7.5% belongs to the top ten. The germline gives CDR1 SGDLS, CDR2 YYNGEE. The CDR3 consists of 13 residues. Deletions cut 2 bases from V and 2 bases from J, with 7 bases between. The specimen sequenced was peripheral blood. The source is a man in his late teens or twenties with active or convalescent COVID-19. The rearrangement links TRBV9 to TRBJ1-1; D is undetermined. The chain's CDR3 is CASSVYFNTEAFF. The CDR3 region has the DNA TGTGCCAGCAGCGTTTATTTTAACACTGAAGCTTTCTTT. Full variable domain (rest looked up from reference TRBV9 and TRBJ1-1): DSGVTQTPKHLITATGQRVTLRCSPRSGDLSVYWYQQSLDQGLQFLIQYYNGEERAKGNILERFSAQQFPDLHSELNLSSLELGDSALYFCASSVYFNTEAFFGQGTRLTVV.